This T cell receptor (beta chain) was identified in a study of T cell changes during pregnancy in multiple sclerosis (dated by TCRdb to between 2017 and 2020). In terms of the full investigation: The study examined how the T cell repertoire changed over the course of pregnancy in women with multiple sclerosis.

The library was generated by the immunoSEQ multiplex PCR assay. TCRdb carries this immuneACCESS record with in-frame sequences only. Its versions omit some clonotypes, under half of them owing to an unresolved V gene in the studies checked, with the rest unexplained. This sample gives 120,000 or so clones in total; approximately 93% of them show up just once. The ten largest clonotypes hold less than 7.5% of the sample. The CDR3 spans 16 residues, from the cysteine through the phenylalanine. The CDR3 DNA has 48 bases and is translated from base 1. As encoded in the germline V gene (reference sequence), CDR1 is LNHDA while CDR2 is SQIVND. Cut back by 3 bases and 1 base, the V and J ends lie 13 bases apart. On this clone: Its recognized antigen is unknown. There are no base qualities to consult, and no much larger clone falls within one base.

The clonotype was recovered from a female donor with multiple sclerosis, enrolled in a pregnancy study. This chain is built from TRBV19 and TRBJ2-1; TRBD2 could be the D gene, as 6 bases match. The material sequenced was peripheral blood, taken before pregnancy. CDR3 sequence: CASSITSPISYNEQFF. The base sequence is TGTGCCAGTAGTATCACTAGCCCGATATCCTACAATGAGCAGTTCTTC.